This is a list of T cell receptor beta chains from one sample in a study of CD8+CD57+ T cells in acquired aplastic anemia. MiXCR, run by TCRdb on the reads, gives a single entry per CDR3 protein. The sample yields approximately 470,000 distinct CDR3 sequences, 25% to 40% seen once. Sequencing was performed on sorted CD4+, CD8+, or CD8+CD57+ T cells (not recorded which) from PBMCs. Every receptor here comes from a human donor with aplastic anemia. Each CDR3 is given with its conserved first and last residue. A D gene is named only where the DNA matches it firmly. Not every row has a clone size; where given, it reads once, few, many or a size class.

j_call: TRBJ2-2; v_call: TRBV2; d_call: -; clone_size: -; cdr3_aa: CASSDRGSLDTGELFF; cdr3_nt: TGTGCCAGCAGTGACAGGGGTTCTTTAGACACCGGGGAGCTGTTTTTT
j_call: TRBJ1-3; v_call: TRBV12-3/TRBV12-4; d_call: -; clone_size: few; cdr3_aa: CASSRTRSGNTIYF; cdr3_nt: TGTGCCAGCAGCCGGACACGGTCTGGAAACACCATATATTTT
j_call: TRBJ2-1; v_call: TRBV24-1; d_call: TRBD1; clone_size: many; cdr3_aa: CATSDRGTGGYNEQFF; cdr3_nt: TGTGCCACCAGTGATCGGGGGACAGGAGGCTACAATGAGCAGTTCTTC
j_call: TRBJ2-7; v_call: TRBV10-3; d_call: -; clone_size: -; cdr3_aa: CAMRTAYEQYF; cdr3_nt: TGTGCTATGAGGACAGCCTACGAGCAGTACTTC
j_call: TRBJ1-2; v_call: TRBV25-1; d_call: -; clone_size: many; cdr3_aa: CASSDGGEYGYTF; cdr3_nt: TGTGCCAGCAGTGACGGGGGCGAGTATGGCTACACCTTC
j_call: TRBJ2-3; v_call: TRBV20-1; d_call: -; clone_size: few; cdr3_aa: CSARDSRRHTDTQYF; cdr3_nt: TGCAGTGCTAGAGATTCGCGGCGGCACACAGATACGCAGTATTTT
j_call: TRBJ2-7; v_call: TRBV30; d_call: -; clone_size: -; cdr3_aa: CAWGRDTLCLF; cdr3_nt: TGTGCCTGGGGCCGGGACACACTCTGCCTATTC
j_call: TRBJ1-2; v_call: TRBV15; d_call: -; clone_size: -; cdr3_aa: CATSKGPYGYTF; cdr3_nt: TGTGCCACCAGCAAAGGACCCTATGGCTACACCTTC
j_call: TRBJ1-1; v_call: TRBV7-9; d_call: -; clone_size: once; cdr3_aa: CASSPSGETEAFF; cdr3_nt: TGTGCCAGCAGCCCTTCAGGGGAAACTGAAGCTTTCTTT
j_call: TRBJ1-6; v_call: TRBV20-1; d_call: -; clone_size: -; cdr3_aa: CSARDMAGDNSPLHF; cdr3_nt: TGCAGTGCTAGAGATATGGCAGGGGACAATTCACCCCTCCACTTT
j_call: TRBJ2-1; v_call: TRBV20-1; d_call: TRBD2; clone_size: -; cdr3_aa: CSAGGTSGSSYNEQFF; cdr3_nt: TGCAGTGCTGGTGGGACTAGCGGGAGCTCCTACAATGAGCAGTTCTTC
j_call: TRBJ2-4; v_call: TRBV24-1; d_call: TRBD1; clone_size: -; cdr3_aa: CATSDFGTDKNIQYF; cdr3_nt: TGTGCCACCAGTGATTTCGGGACAGACAAAAACATTCAGTACTTC
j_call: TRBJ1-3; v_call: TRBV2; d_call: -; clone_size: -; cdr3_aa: CASSEAVGNTIYF; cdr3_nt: TGTGCCAGCAGTGAAGCGGTTGGAAACACCATATATTTT
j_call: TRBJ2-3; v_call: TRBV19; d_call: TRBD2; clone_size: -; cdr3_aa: CASSSRKAGDLETQYF; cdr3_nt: TGTGCCAGTAGTTCCCGGAAAGCGGGAGACCTAGAAACGCAGTATTTT
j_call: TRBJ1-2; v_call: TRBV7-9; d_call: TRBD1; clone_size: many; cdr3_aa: CASSLQGENYGYTF; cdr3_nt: TGTGCCAGCAGCTTACAGGGGGAGAACTATGGCTACACCTTC
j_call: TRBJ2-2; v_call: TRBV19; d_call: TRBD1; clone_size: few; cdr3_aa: CASRPTGIGANTGELFF; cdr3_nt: TGTGCCAGTAGACCGACAGGGATCGGGGCGAACACCGGGGAGCTGTTTTTT
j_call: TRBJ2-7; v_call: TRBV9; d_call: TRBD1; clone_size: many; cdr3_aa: CASSGGQGSSYEQYF; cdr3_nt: TGTGCCAGCAGCGGGGGACAGGGTAGCTCCTACGAGCAGTACTTC
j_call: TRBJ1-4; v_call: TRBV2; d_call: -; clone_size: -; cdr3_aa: CASSDRPNEKLFF; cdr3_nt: TGTGCCAGCAGTGACAGGCCCAATGAAAAACTGTTTTTT
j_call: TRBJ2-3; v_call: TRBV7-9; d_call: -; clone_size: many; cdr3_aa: CASGLDTQYF; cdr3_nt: TGTGCCAGCGGTTTAGATACGCAGTATTTT
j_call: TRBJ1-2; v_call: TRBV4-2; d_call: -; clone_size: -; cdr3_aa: CASSRGDSYYGYTF; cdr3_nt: TGTGCCAGCAGCCGGGGGGACTCCTATTATGGCTACACCTTC
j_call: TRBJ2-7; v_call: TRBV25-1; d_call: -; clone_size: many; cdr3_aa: CASSDSRFVKQYF; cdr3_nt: TGTGCCAGCAGTGATTCCAGGTTTGTCAAGCAGTACTTC
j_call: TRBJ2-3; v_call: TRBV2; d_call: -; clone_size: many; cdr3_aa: CASSEDAGSQYF; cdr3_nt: TGTGCCAGCAGTGAGGACGCCGGTTCGCAGTATTTT
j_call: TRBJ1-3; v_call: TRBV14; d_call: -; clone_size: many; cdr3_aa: CASSSLQQTPGNTIYF; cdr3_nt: TGTGCCAGCAGCTCACTACAACAGACTCCGGGAAACACCATATATTTT
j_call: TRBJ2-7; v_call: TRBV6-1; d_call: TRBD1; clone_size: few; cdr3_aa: CASSRQGRGTGQYF; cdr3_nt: TGTGCCAGCAGCCGACAGGGGCGGGGAACTGGGCAGTACTTC
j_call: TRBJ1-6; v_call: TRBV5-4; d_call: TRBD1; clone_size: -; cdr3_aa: CASSPTTGGNSPPHF; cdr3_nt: TGTGCCAGCAGCCCCACGACAGGGGGCAATTCACCCCCCCACTTT
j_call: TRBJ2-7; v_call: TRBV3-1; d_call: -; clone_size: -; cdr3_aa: CASSQGWPWIHEQYF; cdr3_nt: TGTGCCAGCAGCCAAGGGTGGCCTTGGATCCACGAGCAGTACTTC
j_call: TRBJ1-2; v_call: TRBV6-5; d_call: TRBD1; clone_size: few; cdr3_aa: CASSYRQGRGYTF; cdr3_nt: TGTGCCAGCAGTTATCGACAGGGACGTGGCTACACCTTC
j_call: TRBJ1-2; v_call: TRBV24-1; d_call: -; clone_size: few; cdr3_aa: CATSSSYGYTF; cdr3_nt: TGTGCCACCAGTAGCTCTTATGGCTACACCTTC
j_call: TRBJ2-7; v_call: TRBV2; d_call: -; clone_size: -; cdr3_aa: CASKALTAAPGSYEQYF; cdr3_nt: TGTGCCAGCAAGGCCTTAACAGCGGCCCCGGGGTCCTACGAGCAGTACTTC
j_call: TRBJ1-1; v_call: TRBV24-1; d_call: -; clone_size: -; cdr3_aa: CATSDLFYRVAGGEAFF; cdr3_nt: TGTGCCACCAGTGATTTGTTTTATAGAGTCGCCGGGGGTGAAGCTTTCTTT
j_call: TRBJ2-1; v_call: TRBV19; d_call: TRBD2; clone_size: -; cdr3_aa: CASSPGTSGWDEQFF; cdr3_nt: TGTGCCAGCAGTCCCGGGACTAGCGGGTGGGATGAGCAGTTCTTC
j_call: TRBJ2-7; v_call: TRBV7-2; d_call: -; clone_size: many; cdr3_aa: CASSLNLPYEQYF; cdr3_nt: TGTGCCAGCAGCTTAAACTTGCCCTACGAGCAGTACTTC
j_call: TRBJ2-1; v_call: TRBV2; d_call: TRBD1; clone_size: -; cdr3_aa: CASMLGGTGESEQFF; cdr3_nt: TGTGCCAGCATGTTGGGAGGGACAGGGGAAAGTGAGCAGTTCTTC
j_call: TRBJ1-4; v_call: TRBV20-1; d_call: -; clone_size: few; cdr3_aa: CSASARTNEKLFF; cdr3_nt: TGCAGTGCTAGTGCCCGGACTAATGAAAAACTGTTTTTT
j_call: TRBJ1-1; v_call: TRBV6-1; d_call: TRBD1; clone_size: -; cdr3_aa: CASSPTGTAEAFF; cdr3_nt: TGTGCCAGCAGTCCGACAGGGACCGCTGAAGCTTTCTTT
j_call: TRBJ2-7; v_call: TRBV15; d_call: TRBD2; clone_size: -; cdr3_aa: CATSREGSGRTYEQYF; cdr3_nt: TGTGCCACCAGCAGAGAGGGTAGCGGGAGGACCTACGAGCAGTACTTC
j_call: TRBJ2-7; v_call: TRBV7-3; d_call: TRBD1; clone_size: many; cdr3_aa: CASSTDRGYEQYF; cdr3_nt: TGTGCCAGCAGCACGGACAGGGGTTACGAGCAGTACTTC
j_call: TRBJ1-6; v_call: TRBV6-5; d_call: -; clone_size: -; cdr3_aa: CASSYDSTGAYNSPLHF; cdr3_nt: TGTGCCAGCAGTTACGATTCCACCGGCGCCTATAATTCACCCCTCCACTTT
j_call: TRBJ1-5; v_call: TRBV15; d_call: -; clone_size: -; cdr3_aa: CATSSYRTAQPQHF; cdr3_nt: TGTGCCACCAGCAGCTACCGGACGGCTCAGCCCCAGCATTTT
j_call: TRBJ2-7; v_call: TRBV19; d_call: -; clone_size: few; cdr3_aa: CASSIRDGSYEQYF; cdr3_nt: TGTGCCAGTAGTATCAGGGATGGGTCCTACGAGCAGTACTTC